These T cell receptor beta chains were read from a single sample in a study of T cell changes during pregnancy in multiple sclerosis. TCRdb keeps only in-frame clones here, not all; method: immunoSEQ multiplex PCR. In the table there are approximately 59,000 clones, about 90% of which are singletons. The specimen was peripheral blood, collected in the third trimester of pregnancy. The receptors were gathered from a female donor in good health, enrolled as a control in a pregnancy study. Both conserved end residues are part of each CDR3. The D gene is left open where the match is weak. Clone size is shown for a subset of rows, as once, few, many or a class of expanded clone.

d_gene: TRBD1
abundance: .
j_gene: TRBJ2-3
v_gene: TRBV27
CDR3aa: CASSFSGGTGVQDTQYF
CDR3nt: TGTGCCAGCAGTTTTAGTGGTGGGACAGGGGTACAAGATACGCAGTATTTT

d_gene: TRBD1
abundance: once
j_gene: TRBJ2-2
v_gene: TRBV6-5
CDR3aa: CASSSWTGRGELFF
CDR3nt: TGTGCCAGCAGTTCCTGGACAGGGAGGGGGGAGCTGTTTTTT

d_gene: .
abundance: .
j_gene: TRBJ2-6
v_gene: TRBV4-3
CDR3aa: CASSQEATVSSGANVLTF
CDR3nt: TGCGCCAGCAGCCAAGAAGCCACTGTGAGCTCTGGGGCCAACGTCCTGACTTTC

d_gene: TRBD2
abundance: .
j_gene: TRBJ2-3
v_gene: TRBV6-6
CDR3aa: CASGTSGASNTQYF
CDR3nt: TGTGCCAGCGGTACTAGCGGGGCTTCGAATACGCAGTATTTT

d_gene: .
abundance: few
j_gene: TRBJ2-7
v_gene: TRBV7-9
CDR3aa: CASSVPGAKEQYF
CDR3nt: TGTGCCAGCAGCGTCCCGGGAGCCAAGGAGCAGTACTTC

d_gene: TRBD1
abundance: .
j_gene: TRBJ1-2
v_gene: TRBV27
CDR3aa: CASTPGQGTPNYGYTF
CDR3nt: TGTGCCAGCACCCCGGGACAGGGAACCCCCAACTATGGCTACACCTTC

d_gene: .
abundance: .
j_gene: TRBJ2-7
v_gene: TRBV4-2
CDR3aa: CASSQEGGGGGYEQYF
CDR3nt: TGTGCCAGCAGCCAAGAAGGAGGGGGCGGTGGCTACGAGCAGTACTTC

d_gene: TRBD1
abundance: .
j_gene: TRBJ2-2
v_gene: TRBV6-5
CDR3aa: CASTRTGNRELFF
CDR3nt: TGTGCCAGCACCAGGACAGGGAACCGGGAGCTGTTTTTT

d_gene: TRBD1
abundance: once
j_gene: TRBJ1-1
v_gene: TRBV7-9
CDR3aa: CASSPTGGTEAFF
CDR3nt: TGTGCCAGCAGCCCTACAGGGGGCACTGAAGCTTTCTTT

d_gene: .
abundance: once
j_gene: TRBJ2-7
v_gene: TRBV18
CDR3aa: CASSPRRGGYEQYF
CDR3nt: TGTGCCAGCTCACCCCGACGCGGAGGCTACGAGCAGTACTTC

d_gene: .
abundance: once
j_gene: TRBJ1-1
v_gene: TRBV4-1
CDR3aa: CASSQDAWGGSGMNTEAFF
CDR3nt: TGCGCCAGCAGCCAAGATGCATGGGGGGGCTCAGGGATGAACACTGAAGCTTTCTTT

d_gene: .
abundance: .
j_gene: TRBJ1-3
v_gene: TRBV28
CDR3aa: CASSSFPGGVFGNTIYF
CDR3nt: TGTGCCAGCAGCTCATTTCCTGGGGGGGTCTTTGGGAACACCATATATTTT

d_gene: .
abundance: .
j_gene: TRBJ1-2
v_gene: TRBV19
CDR3aa: CASSRTPQGNYGYTF
CDR3nt: TGTGCCAGTAGTCGGACCCCACAGGGTAACTATGGCTACACCTTC

d_gene: .
abundance: .
j_gene: TRBJ1-4
v_gene: TRBV25-1
CDR3aa: CASSTPYSANEKLFF
CDR3nt: TGTGCCAGCAGTACTCCTTATTCGGCTAATGAAAAACTGTTTTTT

d_gene: .
abundance: .
j_gene: TRBJ2-7
v_gene: TRBV13
CDR3aa: CASSSDGELGEQYF
CDR3nt: TGTGCCAGCAGCTCGGACGGGGAACTAGGGGAGCAGTACTTC

d_gene: .
abundance: .
j_gene: TRBJ2-3
v_gene: TRBV6-4
CDR3aa: CASSDYGRGTDTQYF
CDR3nt: TGTGCCAGCAGTGACTATGGCAGGGGCACAGATACGCAGTATTTT

d_gene: TRBD1
abundance: .
j_gene: TRBJ2-7
v_gene: TRBV5-1
CDR3aa: CASSLGPTGDYEQYF
CDR3nt: TGCGCCAGCAGCTTAGGGCCGACAGGGGACTACGAGCAGTACTTC

d_gene: TRBD1
abundance: .
j_gene: TRBJ1-2
v_gene: TRBV7-2
CDR3aa: CASSLGVDRGDGYTF
CDR3nt: TGTGCCAGCAGCTTAGGGGTGGACAGGGGTGATGGCTACACCTTC

d_gene: .
abundance: .
j_gene: TRBJ2-7
v_gene: TRBV5-4
CDR3aa: CASSLEPGYEQYF
CDR3nt: TGTGCCAGCAGCTTGGAACCGGGCTACGAGCAGTACTTC